Included here is one T cell receptor beta chain sequence, with context. The antigen is undetermined. These data come from a study of cytomegalovirus exposure and HLA in healthy donors. Regarding the study as a whole: In the 95 to 150 validation repertoires, a later analysis found that first-cohort TCR clusters tended to co-occur. The classifier reportedly diagnosed cytomegalovirus status with high specificity and sensitivity.

While the first cohort had 600 to 850 subjects, the donors belonged to the separate validation cohort of about 120 subjects. Assay: immunoSEQ multiplex PCR; the TCRdb copy retains only in-frame clones and omits some. The table has 86,000 or so clones, approximately 95% seen once. J gave up 9 bases and V 0 bases, and 9 bases lay outside the gene matches. The CDR3 has 15 residues. CDR1 is KGHSH and CDR2 is LQKENI in the germline V gene. Specimen: PBMCs. The TCR comes from a man aged 18 to 30 in good health and CMV-seropositive. The rearrangement links TRBV18 to TRBJ1-1; TRBD1 aligns across 8 bases. CDR3 in amino acids: CASSPPGGQAGKAFF. The CDR3 DNA sequence: TGTGCCAGCTCACCACCTGGGGGACAGGCGGGAAAAGCTTTCTTT. The full variable domain, rest sourced from reference TRBV18 and TRBJ1-1, is NAGVMQNPRHLVRRRGQEARLRCSPMKGHSHVYWYRQLPEEGLKFMVYLQKENIIDESGMPKERFSAEFPKEGPSILRIQQVVRGDSAAYFCASSPPGGQAGKAFFGQGTRLTVV.